A selection of T cell receptor beta chains follows, all from one sample in a study of cytomegalovirus exposure and HLA in healthy donors. Data came from immunoSEQ multiplex PCR; TCRdb stores just in-frame clones and leaves some out. The sample includes 98,000 or so clones, around 95% of them seen just once. Sequencing was performed on PBMCs. The receptors were sampled from a woman aged 18-29 years in good health and CMV-seronegative. CDR3s include the opening cysteine and the closing phenylalanine or tryptophan. The order of the fields is V gene, D gene, J gene, clone size, CDR3 protein, CDR3 DNA. The D gene is left open where the match is weak. A row's size may be missing; if present it is once, few, many or a size class.

>TRBV6-1|TRBD2|TRBJ2-1|NA
CASSGRTSGYNEQFF
TGTGCCAGCAGTGGCCGGACTAGCGGCTACAATGAGCAGTTCTTC
>TRBV5-6|TRBD1|TRBJ1-4|NA
CASRGQLDEKLFF
TGTGCCAGCAGGGGACAGTTGGATGAAAAACTGTTTTTT
>TRBV7-2|TRBD2|TRBJ2-5|NA
CASSFVGGSQETQYF
TGTGCCAGCAGCTTCGTCGGGGGGTCCCAAGAGACCCAGTACTTC
>TRBV4-3|TRBD1|TRBJ1-2|NA
CASSLRTGGNYGYTF
TGCGCCAGCAGCCTGAGGACAGGGGGAAACTATGGCTACACCTTC
>TRBV5-4|TRBD1|TRBJ2-1|NA
CASSLGQGLDEQFF
TGTGCCAGCAGCTTAGGACAGGGCTTGGATGAGCAGTTCTTC
>TRBV5-1|TRBD1|TRBJ1-6|NA
CASSKGQGSFSPLHF
TGCGCCAGCAGCAAAGGACAGGGATCGTTTTCACCCCTCCACTTT
>TRBV6-4|TRBD1|TRBJ2-7|NA
CASRGCRDRGTSEQYF
TGTGCCAGCAGAGGATGCCGGGACAGGGGCACTAGCGAGCAGTACTTC
>TRBV5-8|TRBD2|TRBJ2-3|NA
CASNWGLGSTDTQYF
TGTGCCAGCAACTGGGGACTAGGAAGCACAGATACGCAGTATTTT
>TRBV28|NA|TRBJ1-2|NA
CASSLYGLGSGGYYGYTF
TGTGCCAGCAGTTTATATGGGCTAGGATCCGGGGGGTACTATGGCTACACCTTC
>TRBV5-1|NA|TRBJ1-1|once
CASSPGTGPAEAFF
TGCGCCAGCAGCCCAGGCACAGGTCCTGCTGAAGCTTTCTTT
>TRBV19|TRBD2|TRBJ2-1|NA
CASDGGAFNEQFF
TGTGCCAGCGACGGGGGGGCCTTTAATGAGCAGTTCTTC
>TRBV4-1|NA|TRBJ2-2|NA
CASRRRTGELFF
TGCGCCAGCAGAAGAAGGACTGGGGAGCTGTTTTTT
>TRBV7-9|NA|TRBJ2-2|NA
CASGGTGELFF
TGTGCCAGCGGGGGGACCGGGGAGCTGTTTTTT
>TRBV19|NA|TRBJ1-3|NA
CASSSTGAGGNTIYF
TGTGCCAGTAGTAGCACAGGAGCGGGTGGAAACACCATATATTTT
>TRBV7-3|NA|TRBJ2-1|NA
CASSHTSSNEQFF
TGTGCCAGCAGCCATACTAGTAGCAATGAGCAGTTCTTC
>TRBV7-3|TRBD1|TRBJ2-2|NA
CASRTGGSSGELFF
TGTGCCAGCAGAACAGGGGGTAGCTCCGGGGAGCTGTTTTTT
>TRBV11-3|NA|TRBJ1-1|NA
CASSFRSNTEAFF
TGTGCCAGCAGCTTTCGTTCGAACACTGAAGCTTTCTTT
>TRBV28|TRBD1|TRBJ2-7|NA
CASTPHRQGPYEQYF
TGTGCCAGCACTCCTCATAGACAGGGCCCCTACGAGCAGTACTTC
>TRBV6-6|TRBD1|TRBJ1-2|NA
CASSNDRVGDYGYTF
TGTGCCAGCAGTAACGACAGGGTTGGGGACTATGGCTACACCTTC
>TRBV6-1|NA|TRBJ2-7|NA
CASARGTDFFGEQYF
TGTGCCAGCGCCCGCGGGACAGATTTTTTCGGGGAGCAGTACTTC
>TRBV2|NA|TRBJ1-1|few
CASTRPPNTEAFF
TGTGCCAGCACGAGGCCCCCGAACACTGAAGCTTTCTTT
>TRBV11-1|TRBD2|TRBJ2-3|NA
CASSPRTLAGPSTDTQYF
TGTGCCAGCAGCCCCAGGACTCTAGCGGGGCCATCGACAGATACGCAGTATTTT
>TRBV4-3|TRBD2|TRBJ2-3|NA
CASSQDLAGGGRTSTDTQYF
TGCGCCAGCAGCCAAGATCTAGCGGGGGGCGGCAGAACTAGCACAGATACGCAGTATTTT
>TRBV7-9|TRBD1|TRBJ1-5|NA
CASSRTQTGDGNQPQHF
TGTGCCAGCAGCCGGACGCAAACAGGGGATGGCAATCAGCCCCAGCATTTT
>TRBV4-3|NA|TRBJ1-2|NA
CASSRTGNYGYTF
TGCGCCAGCAGCCGAACGGGAAACTATGGCTACACCTTC
>TRBV7-6|TRBD2|TRBJ2-7|NA
CASSLQPQTSGGGGAYEQYF
TGTGCCAGCAGCCTACAACCCCAGACTAGCGGGGGGGGTGGGGCCTACGAGCAGTACTTC